This paragraph reports one TCR beta chain. Its antigen is still unknown. This record comes from a study of CD8+CD57+ T cells in acquired aplastic anemia. The overall study: Each DNA sample taken from sorted CD4+ and CD8+ cells came to approximately 3 ug on average.

Genomic DNA templated the TCR beta VDJ and CDR3 profiling. In TCRdb, the reads were re-called with MiXCR into one record per CDR3 protein. Of under 350,000 distinct CDR3 sequences in the sample, around 60% were seen once. Study-level results: Any difference that existed in CD8+ Simpson's diversity between patients and controls was not significant. Approximately 30 was the count of CD8+ CDR3 sequences that patients shared with controls.

Sequences were obtained from sorted CD4+, CD8+, or CD8+CD57+ T cells (not recorded which) from PBMCs. The TCR originated in a human donor with severe aplastic anemia or a healthy control (not recorded which).

CDR3 in amino acids: CSATHSGGRYTGELFF. The CDR3 bases are TGCAGTGCTACCCACAGCGGGGGTCGTTACACCGGGGAGCTGTTTTTT. V and J are TRBV20-1 and TRBJ2-2; 8 nucleotides agree with TRBD2. V shed 4 bases, J shed 3 bases, and the junction held 10 bases outside the gene matches. Germline CDR1 and CDR2: DFQATT and SNEGSKA (reference sequence). The CDR3 loop spans 16 amino acids.